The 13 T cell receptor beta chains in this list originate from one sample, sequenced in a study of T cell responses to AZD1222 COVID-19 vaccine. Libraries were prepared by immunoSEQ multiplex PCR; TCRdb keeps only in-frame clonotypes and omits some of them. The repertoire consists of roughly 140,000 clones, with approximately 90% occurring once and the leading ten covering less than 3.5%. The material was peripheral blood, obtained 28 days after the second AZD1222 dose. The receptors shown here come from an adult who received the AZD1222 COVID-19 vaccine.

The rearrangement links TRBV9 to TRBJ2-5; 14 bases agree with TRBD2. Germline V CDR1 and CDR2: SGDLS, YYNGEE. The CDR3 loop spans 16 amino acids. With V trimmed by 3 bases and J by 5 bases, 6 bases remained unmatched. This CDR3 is CASSARTSGRTETQYF. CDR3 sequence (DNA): TGTGCCAGCAGCGCGAGGACTAGCGGGAGGACTGAGACCCAGTACTTC.

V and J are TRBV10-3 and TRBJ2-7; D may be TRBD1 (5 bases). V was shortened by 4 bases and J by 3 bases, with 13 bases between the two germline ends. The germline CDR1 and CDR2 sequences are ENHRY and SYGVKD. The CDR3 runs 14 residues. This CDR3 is CAISGQGRFYEQYF. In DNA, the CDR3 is TGTGCCATCAGTGGTCAGGGAAGGTTCTACGAGCAGTACTTC.

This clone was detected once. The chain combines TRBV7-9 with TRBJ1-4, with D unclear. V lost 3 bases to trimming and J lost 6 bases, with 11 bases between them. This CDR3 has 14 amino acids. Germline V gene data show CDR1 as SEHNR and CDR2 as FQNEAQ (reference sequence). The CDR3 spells CASSFMGEDEKLFF. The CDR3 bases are TGTGCCAGCAGCTTTATGGGAGAAGATGAAAAACTGTTTTTT.

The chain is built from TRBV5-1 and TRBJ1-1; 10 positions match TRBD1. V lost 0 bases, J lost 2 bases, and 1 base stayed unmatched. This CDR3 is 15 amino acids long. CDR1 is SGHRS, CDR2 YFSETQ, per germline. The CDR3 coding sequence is TGCGCCAGCAGCTTGGGGGACAGGGGAAACACTGAAGCTTTCTTT. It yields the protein CASSLGDRGNTEAFF.

The CDR3: CSVAGNSGNTIYF. The CDR3 DNA follows: TGCAGCGTTGCCGGCAACTCTGGAAACACCATATATTTT. This rearrangement joins TRBV29-1 to TRBJ1-3, with D uncertain. V was shortened by 4 bases and J by 0 bases, with 7 bases between the two germline ends. Germline V gives CDR1 SQVTM, CDR2 ANQGSEA. The CDR3 totals 13 residues.

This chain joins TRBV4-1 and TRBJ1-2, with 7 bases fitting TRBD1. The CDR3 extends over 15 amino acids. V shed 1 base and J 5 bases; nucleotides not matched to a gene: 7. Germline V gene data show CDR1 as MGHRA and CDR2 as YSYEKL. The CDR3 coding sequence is TGCGCCAGCAGCCAAGCGGCAGGGGGGATATATGGCTACACCTTC. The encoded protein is CASSQAAGGIYGYTF.

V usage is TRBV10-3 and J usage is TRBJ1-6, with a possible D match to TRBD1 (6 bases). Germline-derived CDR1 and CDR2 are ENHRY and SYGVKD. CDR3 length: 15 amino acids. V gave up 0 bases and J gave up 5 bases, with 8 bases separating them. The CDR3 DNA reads TGTGCCATCAGTGAGTCGGGACAAAATAATTCACCCCTCCACTTT. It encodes CAISESGQNNSPLHF.

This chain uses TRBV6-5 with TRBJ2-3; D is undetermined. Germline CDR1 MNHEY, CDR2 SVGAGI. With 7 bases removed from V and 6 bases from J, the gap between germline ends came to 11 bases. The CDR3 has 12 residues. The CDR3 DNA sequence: TGTGCCAGCACCCCGCTGGGGGATACGCAGTATTTT. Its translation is CASTPLGDTQYF.

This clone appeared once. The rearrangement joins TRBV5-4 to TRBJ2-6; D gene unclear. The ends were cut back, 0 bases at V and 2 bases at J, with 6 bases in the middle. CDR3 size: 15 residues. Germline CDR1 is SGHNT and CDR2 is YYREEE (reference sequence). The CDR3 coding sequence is TGTGCCAGCAGCTTGGAGGGAACTGGGGCCAACGTCCTGACTTTC. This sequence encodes CASSLEGTGANVLTF.

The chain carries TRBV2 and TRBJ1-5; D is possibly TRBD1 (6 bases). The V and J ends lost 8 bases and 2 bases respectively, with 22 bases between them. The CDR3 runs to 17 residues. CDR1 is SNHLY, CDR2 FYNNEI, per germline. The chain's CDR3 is CASGRSGGRRGNQPQHF. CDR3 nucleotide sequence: TGTGCCAGCGGTCGGTCGGGGGGGCGAAGAGGCAATCAGCCCCAGCATTTT.

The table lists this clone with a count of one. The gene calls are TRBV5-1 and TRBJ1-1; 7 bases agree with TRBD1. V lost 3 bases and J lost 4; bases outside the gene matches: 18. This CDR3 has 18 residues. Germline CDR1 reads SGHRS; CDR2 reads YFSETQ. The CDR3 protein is CASSSRLDRLGPGTEAFF. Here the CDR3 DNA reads TGCGCCAGCAGCTCACGCCTGGACAGGCTTGGGCCGGGCACTGAAGCTTTCTTT.

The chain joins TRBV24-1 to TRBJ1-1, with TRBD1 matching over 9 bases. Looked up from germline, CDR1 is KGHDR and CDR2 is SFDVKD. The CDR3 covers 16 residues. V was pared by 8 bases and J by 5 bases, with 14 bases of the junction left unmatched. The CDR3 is CATNWDRAWFGTEAFF. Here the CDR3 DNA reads TGTGCCACCAATTGGGACAGGGCTTGGTTCGGTACTGAAGCTTTCTTT.

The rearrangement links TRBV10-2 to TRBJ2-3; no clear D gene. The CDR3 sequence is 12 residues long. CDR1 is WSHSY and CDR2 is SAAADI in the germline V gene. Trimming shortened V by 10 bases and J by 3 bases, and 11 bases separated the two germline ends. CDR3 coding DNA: TGCGCCACCGCTAGTTCTACAGATACGCAGTATTTT. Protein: CATASSTDTQYF.